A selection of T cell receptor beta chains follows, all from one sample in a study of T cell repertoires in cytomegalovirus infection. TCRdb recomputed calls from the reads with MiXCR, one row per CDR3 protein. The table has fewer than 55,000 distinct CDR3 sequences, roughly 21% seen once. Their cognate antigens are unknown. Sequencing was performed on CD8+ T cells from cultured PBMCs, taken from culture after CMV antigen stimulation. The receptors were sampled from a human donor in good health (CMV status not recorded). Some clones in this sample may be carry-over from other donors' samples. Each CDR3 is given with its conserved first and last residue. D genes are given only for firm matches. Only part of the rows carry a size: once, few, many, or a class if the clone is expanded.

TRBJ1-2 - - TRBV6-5 TGTGCCAGCAGTTCCGGGACCCCCTTTGGGGGCTACACCTTC CASSSGTPFGGYTF
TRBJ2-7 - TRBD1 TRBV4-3 TGCGCCAGCAGCCGCGACAGGGACTACGAGCAGTACTTC CASSRDRDYEQYF
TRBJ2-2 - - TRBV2 TGTGCCAGCTCCGGGTCAGGCTACACCGGGGAGCTGTTTTTT CASSGSGYTGELFF
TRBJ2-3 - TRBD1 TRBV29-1 TGCAGCGTGGGACAGGGAGATCTGCCTACAGATACGCAGTATTTT CSVGQGDLPTDTQYF
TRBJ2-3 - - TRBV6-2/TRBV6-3 TGTGCCAGCAGTTACGTCGGATCAGCAGCAGATACGCAGTATTTT CASSYVGSAADTQYF
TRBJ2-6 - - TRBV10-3 TGTGCCATCAGTGAGGAGGGGAATGGGGCCAACGTCCTGACTTTC CAISEEGNGANVLTF
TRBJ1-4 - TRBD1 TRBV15 TGTGCCACCAGCAGAGATATGGGACAGGGCCTTGGCCTTCATGAAAAACTGTTTTTT CATSRDMGQGLGLHEKLFF
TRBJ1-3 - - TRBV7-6 TGTGCCAGCGGTTCGGGGGCGAGCTCTGGAAACACCATATATTTT CASGSGASSGNTIYF
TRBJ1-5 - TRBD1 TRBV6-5 TGTGCCAGCAGTTCGTTGACAGGGAGCAATCAGCCCCAGCATTTT CASSSLTGSNQPQHF
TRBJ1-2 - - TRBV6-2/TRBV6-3 TGTGCCAGCAGTTACTCCGCCTCCAGGGGTGATGGCTACACCTTC CASSYSASRGDGYTF
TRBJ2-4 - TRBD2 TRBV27 TGTGCCAGCAGTTTATCGAGGCGGGGGGTCGATCAGTACTTC CASSLSRRGVDQYF
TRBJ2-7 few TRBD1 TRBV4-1 TGCGCCAGCAGCCTTTCCGGGACAGATAGCAACGAGCAGTACTTC CASSLSGTDSNEQYF
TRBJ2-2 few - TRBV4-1 TGCGCCAGCAGCCAAGTAATCGGGTTGGGGGCCGGGGAGCTGTTTTTT CASSQVIGLGAGELFF
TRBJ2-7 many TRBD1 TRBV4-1 TGCGCCAGCAGCCGCTCTTCCGACAGGGTAACCTACGAGCAGTACTTC CASSRSSDRVTYEQYF
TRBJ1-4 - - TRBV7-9 TGTGCCAGCAGCTTAGCATCACAGGGTATAAATGAAAAACTGTTTTTT CASSLASQGINEKLFF
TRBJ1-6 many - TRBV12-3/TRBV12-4 TGTGCCAGCAGTTTGGGGTACCCAAATTCACCCCTCCACTTT CASSLGYPNSPLHF
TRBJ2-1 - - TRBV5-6 TGTGCCAGCAGCTTGGAAAGGTACAATGAGCAGTTCTTC CASSLERYNEQFF
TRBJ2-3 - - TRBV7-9 TGTGCCAGCAGCTCCCCCGGGGGCACAGATACGCAGTATTTT CASSSPGGTDTQYF
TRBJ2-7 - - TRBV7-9 TGTGCCAGCAGCTCCCTCAGACAGGACCGATTGGAGCAGTACTTC CASSSLRQDRLEQYF
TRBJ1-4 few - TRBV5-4 TGTGCCAGCAGCTTAGGAGACTCCCCCACTAATGAAAAACTGTTTTTT CASSLGDSPTNEKLFF
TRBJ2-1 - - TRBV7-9 TGTGCCAGCAGCTTAGCGAGGAGACAGGAAACTGAGCAGTTCTTC CASSLARRQETEQFF
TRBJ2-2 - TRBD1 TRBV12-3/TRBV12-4 TGTGCCAGCAGCCAAGGGACAGCCTTCACCGGGGAGCTGTTTTTT CASSQGTAFTGELFF
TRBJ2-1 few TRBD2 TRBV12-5 TGTGCTAGTGGTTTGGGAAAAGCGGGGTTCTCCTACAATGAGCAGTTCTTC CASGLGKAGFSYNEQFF
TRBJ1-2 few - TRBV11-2 TGTGCCAGCAGCTTATTACCGGATTATGGCTACACCTTC CASSLLPDYGYTF
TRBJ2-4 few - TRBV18 TGTGCCAGCTCATCGAGCGGGCCCGTTTCCTTAGCCAAAAACATTCAGTACTTC CASSSSGPVSLAKNIQYF
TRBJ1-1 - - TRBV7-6 TGTGCCAGCAGCCCTACGACACTTGACACTGAAGCTTTCTTT CASSPTTLDTEAFF
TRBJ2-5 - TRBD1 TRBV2 TGTGCCAGCAGTGATAGGAGGACAGGACAAGAGACCCAGTACTTC CASSDRRTGQETQYF
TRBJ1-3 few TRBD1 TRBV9 TGTGCCAGCAGAGACCGGACAGGGACCATATATTTT CASRDRTGTIYF
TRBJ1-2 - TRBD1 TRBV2 TGTGCCAGCAGAAATGACAGGGTTGGCTACACCTTC CASRNDRVGYTF
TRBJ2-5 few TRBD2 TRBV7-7 TGTGCCAGCAGCTTAGGAGACGGGAGGGAGACCCAGTACTTC CASSLGDGRETQYF
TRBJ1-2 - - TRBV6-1 TGTGCCAGCAGTGAACTTTCCGGGACTGTTAACTATGGCTACACCTTC CASSELSGTVNYGYTF
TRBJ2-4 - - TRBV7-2 TGTGCCAGCAGCCCCCCAGTAGCCAAAAACATTCAGTACTTC CASSPPVAKNIQYF
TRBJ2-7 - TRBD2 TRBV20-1 TGCAGTGCGCGGATGACTAGCAACATCCGGCGGGAGCAGTACTTC CSARMTSNIRREQYF
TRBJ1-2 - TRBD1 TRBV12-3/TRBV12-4 TGTGCCAGCATCTCAGGGGGAGACAGGGATGGCTACACCTTC CASISGGDRDGYTF
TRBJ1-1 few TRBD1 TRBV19 TGTGCCAGTAGTATTACCTCGACAGGGTGGGGCACTGAAGCTTTCTTT CASSITSTGWGTEAFF
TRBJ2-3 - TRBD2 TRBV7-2 TGTGCCAGCAGCTCCCCGGGGGGACTAGCGGGGGCATGGCTCCCAGATACGCAGTATTTT CASSSPGGLAGAWLPDTQYF
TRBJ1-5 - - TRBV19 TGTGCCAGTGGTCCGGGGGGAATTTATCAGCCCCAGCATTTT CASGPGGIYQPQHF
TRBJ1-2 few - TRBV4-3 TGCGCCAGCAGCCAAGATCCAGGATTTAACTATGGCTACACCTTC CASSQDPGFNYGYTF
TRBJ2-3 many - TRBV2 TGTGCCAGCAGTGAATTCACAACTACGCAGTATTTT CASSEFTTTQYF
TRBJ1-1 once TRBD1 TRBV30 TGTGCCTATCGGACAGGAGGAGGAGGCACTGAAGCTTTCTTT CAYRTGGGGTEAFF